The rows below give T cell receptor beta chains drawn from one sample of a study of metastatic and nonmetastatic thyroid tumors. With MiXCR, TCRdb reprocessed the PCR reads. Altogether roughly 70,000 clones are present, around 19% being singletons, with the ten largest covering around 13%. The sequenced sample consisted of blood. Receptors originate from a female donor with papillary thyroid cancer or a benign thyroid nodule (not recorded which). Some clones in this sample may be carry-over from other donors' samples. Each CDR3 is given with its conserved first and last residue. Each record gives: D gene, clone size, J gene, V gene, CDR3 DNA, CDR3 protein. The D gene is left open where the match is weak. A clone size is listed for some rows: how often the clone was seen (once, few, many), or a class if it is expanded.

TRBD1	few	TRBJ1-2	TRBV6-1	TGTGCCAGCAGCTCGGACAGGGGCGGGGATGGCTACACCTTC	CASSSDRGGDGYTF
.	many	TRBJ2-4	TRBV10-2	TGCGCCAGCCAATTAGAGGACATTCAGTACTTC	CASQLEDIQYF
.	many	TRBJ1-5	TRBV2	TGTGCCAGCAGTGAACAGAGGACGTTTGGTAATCAGCCCCAGCATTTT	CASSEQRTFGNQPQHF
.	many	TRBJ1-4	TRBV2	TGTGCCAGCAGGGACATAGAAAAACTGTTTTTT	CASRDIEKLFF
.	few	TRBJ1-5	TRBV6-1	TGTGCCAGCAGTGAAGAAGTCCTTAGCAATCAGCCCCAGCATTTT	CASSEEVLSNQPQHF
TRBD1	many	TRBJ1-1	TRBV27	TGTGCCAGCAGTCCCGACAGGGGAGGCACTGAAGCTTTCTTT	CASSPDRGGTEAFF
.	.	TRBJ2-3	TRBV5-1	TGCGCCAGCAGTCGCCGTAGCACAGATACGCAGTATTTT	CASSRRSTDTQYF
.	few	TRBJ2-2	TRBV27	TGTGCCAGCACCTCCGGGACCCCGAGCACCGGGGAGCTGTTTTTT	CASTSGTPSTGELFF
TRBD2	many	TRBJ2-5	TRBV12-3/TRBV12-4	TGTGCCAGCAGTTTTAGTCGGAGGGGAGGGGAGACCCAGTACTTC	CASSFSRRGGETQYF
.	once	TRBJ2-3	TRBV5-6	TGTGCCAGCAGCTTGGTCCTTGCCTTCCCAGATACGCAGTATTTT	CASSLVLAFPDTQYF
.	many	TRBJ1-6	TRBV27	TGTGCCAGCAGGGAACTAACTACAGGGAAGAATTCACCCCTCCACTTT	CASRELTTGKNSPLHF
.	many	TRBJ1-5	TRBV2	TGTGCCAGCAGAACCGGGACCGCGAGCAATCAGCCCCAGCATTTT	CASRTGTASNQPQHF
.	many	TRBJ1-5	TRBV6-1	TGTGCCAGCAGCCGCACTGACGACGGTTATCAGCCCCAGCATTTT	CASSRTDDGYQPQHF
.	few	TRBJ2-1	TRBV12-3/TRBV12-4	TGTGCCAGCAGTTTAGTCCCAGGGAGCTCCTACAATGAGCAGTTCTTC	CASSLVPGSSYNEQFF
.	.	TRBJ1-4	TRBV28	TGTGCCAGCAGCCCGGGAGCCACTAATGAAAAACTGTTTTTT	CASSPGATNEKLFF
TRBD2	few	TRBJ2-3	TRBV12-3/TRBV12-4	TGTGCCAGCAGTAAAACTTTTAGCGGGGGCACAGATACGCAGTATTTT	CASSKTFSGGTDTQYF
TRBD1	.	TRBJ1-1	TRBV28	TGTGCCAGCAGTCCAGGGGGCGACACTGAAGCTTTCTTT	CASSPGGDTEAFF
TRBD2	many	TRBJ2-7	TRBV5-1	TGCGCCAGCAGCTTAGGACTAGCGGCGTCCTACGAGCAGTACTTC	CASSLGLAASYEQYF
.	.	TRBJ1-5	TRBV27	TGTGCCAGCAGTTGGATAATAGAGGACACAGGGACCCGTCTTGATCAGCCCCAGCATTTT	CASSWIIEDTGTRLDQPQHF
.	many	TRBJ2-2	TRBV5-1	TGCGCCAGCAGCCCCTCTACAGGGCACGGGGAGCTGTTTTTT	CASSPSTGHGELFF
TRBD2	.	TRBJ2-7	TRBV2	TGTGCCAGCAGTTGGACTAGCGCCACATACGAGCAGTACTTC	CASSWTSATYEQYF
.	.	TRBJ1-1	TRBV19	TGTGCCAGTAGATCATTCTGGGGAGAAGGAGGGACTGAAGCTTTCTTT	CASRSFWGEGGTEAFF
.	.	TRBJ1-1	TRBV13	TGTGCCAGCATCCGACGGGTAGAGACTGAAGCTTTCTTT	CASIRRVETEAFF